One and the same sample provided the 7 T cell receptor beta chains below, sequenced in a study of cytomegalovirus exposure and HLA in healthy donors. The PCR employed 60 Vbeta primers together with 13 Jbeta primers. TCRdb's copy holds only in-frame clones and misses some; the assay was immunoSEQ multiplex PCR. The sample yields fewer than 150,000 clones, approximately 80% seen once. Sequenced sample: PBMCs. The receptors here all came from a woman aged 30 to 39 in good health and CMV-seropositive.

A note on this clone: Other DNA variants within this sample encode the same CDR3. The CDR3 nucleotides read TGTGTTATCAAGCAGGAGGCGGCCTACGAGCAGTACTTC. It is translated as CVIKQEAAYEQYF. The V and J genes are TRBV2 and TRBJ2-7; a possible D gene is TRBD2 (5 bases). Germline V lookup: CDR1 SNHLY, CDR2 FYNNEI. This CDR3 contains 13 residues.

The CDR3, as DNA: TGTGCCAGCAGTGATTTAGGGAGGGGGTCCCCAGGTTCACCCCTCCACTTT. Encoded protein: CASSDLGRGSPGSPLHF. This chain joins TRBV6-1 and TRBJ1-6; TRBD1 might be the D (6 bases). Between the trimmed V and J ends, which lost 3 bases and 9 bases, there was a span of 21 bases. Germline V CDR1 and CDR2: MNHNS, SASEGT. The CDR3 length is 17 residues.

The CDR3 is CASSLGGQGADYGYTF. CDR3 coding DNA: TGTGCCAGCAGCTTAGGGGGACAGGGGGCAGACTATGGCTACACCTTC. V gene TRBV7-6 combines with J gene TRBJ1-2; 12 nucleotides line up with TRBD1. CDR3 size: 16 residues. The germline V gene has CDR1 SGHVS and CDR2 FNYEAQ. Trimming removed 1 base from V and 3 bases from J; junction bases left unmatched: 3.

J is TRBJ1-1 and V is TRBV27, with D perhaps TRBD1 (6 bases). With 4 bases removed from V and 6 bases from J, the gap between germline ends came to 18 bases. Germline loops: CDR1 MNHEY, CDR2 SMNVEV (reference sequence). This CDR3 is 15 amino acids long. The CDR3 DNA reads as TGTGCCAGCAGTTCGCCAGACAGGCCAAGCCCTGAAGCTTTCTTT. Translation: CASSSPDRPSPEAFF.

The rearrangement links TRBV27 to TRBJ2-7; 7 positions agree with TRBD1. Germline values: CDR1 MNHEY, CDR2 SMNVEV (reference sequence). The CDR3 runs 13 residues. Unmatched junction bases numbered 4, after V lost 8 bases and J lost 0 bases. CDR3 sequence (DNA): TGTGCCAGCGGCCGGGACAGCTCCTACGAGCAGTACTTC. It encodes CASGRDSSYEQYF.

V gene TRBV6-4 combines with J gene TRBJ1-2; 9 bases align to TRBD1. J lost 8 bases, V lost 6 bases, and 19 bases had no gene match. This CDR3 comprises 17 residues. CDR1 is MRHNA, CDR2 SNTAGT, per germline. CDR3 residues: CASRQNSAGQGPWGYTF. The CDR3 region has the DNA TGTGCCAGCAGGCAAAACTCAGCGGGACAGGGCCCCTGGGGCTACACCTTC.

The CDR3, as DNA: TGCGCCAGCAGCCAGGTGGACAGGGGAGAGGGCTACACCTTC. Translating it yields CASSQVDRGEGYTF. V usage is TRBV4-1 and J usage is TRBJ1-2, with 9 bases aligning to TRBD1. Trimming cost V 3 bases and J 8 bases; bases outside gene matches: 7. Germline values: CDR1 MGHRA, CDR2 YSYEKL. The length of the CDR3 is 14 residues.